This TCR beta chain was observed in a study of cytomegalovirus exposure and HLA in healthy donors. Study results and limitations: Per published accounts, TCR beta sequences correctly predicted the HLA-A and HLA-B alleles of most subjects. In a later analysis, several top co-occurrence clusters appeared linked to parvovirus B19, influenza, CMV and Epstein-Barr virus.

There are 13 residues in the CDR3. Per the germline V gene, CDR1 is SGHRS and CDR2 is YFSETQ. V lost 2 bases and J lost 7, with 10 bases in between. A few counts support this clone. Its antigen is unidentified. In the PCR, 60 Vbeta and 13 Jbeta primers were used. The method was immunoSEQ multiplex PCR; TCRdb's version includes in-frame clones alone and lacks a portion of them. Of about 73,000 clones listed, 75% were seen once; the top ten hold roughly 12%. The V call is TRBV5-1, the J call TRBJ2-1; D gene unclear. Input material: PBMCs. The receptor was isolated from a man in his 70s in good health and CMV-seronegative. This CDR3 reads CASSFYGANEQFF. CDR3 nucleotides: TGCGCCAGCAGCTTCTATGGAGCGAATGAGCAGTTCTTC. The full variable domain, rest sourced from reference TRBV5-1 and TRBJ2-1, is KAGVTQTPRYLIKTRGQQVTLSCSPISGHRSVSWYQQTPGQGLQFLFEYFSETQRNKGNFPGRFSGRQFSNSRSEMNVSTLELGDSALYLCASSFYGANEQFFGPGTRLTVL.